This T cell receptor (beta chain) was identified during a study of Ad26.COV2.S vaccination and SARS-CoV-2 variants. Study background: Administration of Ad26.COV2.S was intramuscular, either once or twice 56 days apart.

Method: immunoSEQ multiplex PCR; TCRdb's copy keeps in-frame clones and lacks some. Of hundreds of thousands of clones in the sample, 88% were seen once. The treatment is: roughly 20 received Ad26.COV2.S at low or high dose, single or two shots; 5 received placebo; per-sample allocation not given. The study sampled participants on day 63 after the first vaccine or placebo injection. This sequence originates from a person between 18 and 65 years old who received the Ad26.COV2.S COVID-19 vaccine or a placebo. The sequenced sample was peripheral blood, obtained in a trial of Ad26.COV2.S vaccine versus placebo.

The CDR3 is CASSNSLDYLDTQYF. In DNA, the CDR3 is TGTGCCAGCAGCAATAGCCTGGACTACCTTGATACGCAGTATTTT. The chain recombines TRBV7-2 with TRBJ2-3; possible D gene TRBD2, 6 bases. Trimming removed 5 bases from V and 6 bases from J, with 18 bases in between. Germline assignment: CDR1 SGHTA and CDR2 FQGNSA. CDR3 length equals 15 residues.